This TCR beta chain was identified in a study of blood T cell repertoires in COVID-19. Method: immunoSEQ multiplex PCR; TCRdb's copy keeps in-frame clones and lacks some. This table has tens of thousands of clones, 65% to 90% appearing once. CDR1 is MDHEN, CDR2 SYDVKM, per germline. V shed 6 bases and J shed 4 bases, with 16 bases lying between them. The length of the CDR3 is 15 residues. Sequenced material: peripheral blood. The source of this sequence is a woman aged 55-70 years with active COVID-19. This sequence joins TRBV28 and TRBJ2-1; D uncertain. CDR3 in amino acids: CASRSPGGGYNEQFF. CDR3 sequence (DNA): TGTGCCAGCAGGTCCCCGGGTGGTGGGTACAATGAGCAGTTCTTC.